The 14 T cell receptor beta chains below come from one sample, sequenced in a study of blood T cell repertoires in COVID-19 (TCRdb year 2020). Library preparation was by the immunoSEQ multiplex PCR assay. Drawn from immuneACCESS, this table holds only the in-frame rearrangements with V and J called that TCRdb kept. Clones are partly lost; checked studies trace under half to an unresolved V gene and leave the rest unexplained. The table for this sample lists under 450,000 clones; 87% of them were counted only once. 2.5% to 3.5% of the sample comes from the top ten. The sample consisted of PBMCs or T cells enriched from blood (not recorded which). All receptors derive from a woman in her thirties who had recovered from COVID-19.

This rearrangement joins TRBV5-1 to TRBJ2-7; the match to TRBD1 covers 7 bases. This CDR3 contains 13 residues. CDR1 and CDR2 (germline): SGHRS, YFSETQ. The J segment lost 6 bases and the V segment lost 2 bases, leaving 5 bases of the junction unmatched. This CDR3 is CASSFTGVGEQYF. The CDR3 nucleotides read TGCGCCAGCAGCTTTACAGGGGTGGGCGAGCAGTACTTC.

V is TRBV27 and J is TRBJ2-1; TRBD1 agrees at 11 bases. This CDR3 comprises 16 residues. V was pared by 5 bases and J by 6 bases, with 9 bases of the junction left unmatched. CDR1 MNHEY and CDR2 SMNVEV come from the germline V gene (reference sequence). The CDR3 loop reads CASSVTGTGGTNEQFF. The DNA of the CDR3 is TGTGCCAGCAGTGTTACCGGGACAGGGGGTACCAATGAGCAGTTCTTC.

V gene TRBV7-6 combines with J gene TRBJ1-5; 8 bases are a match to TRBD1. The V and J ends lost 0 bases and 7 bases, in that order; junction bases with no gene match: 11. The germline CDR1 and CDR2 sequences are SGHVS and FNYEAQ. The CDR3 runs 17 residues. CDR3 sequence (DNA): TGTGCCAGCAGCTTAGCGCTCTGGACAGGGCGCGGGCAGCCCCAGCATTTT. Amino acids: CASSLALWTGRGQPQHF.

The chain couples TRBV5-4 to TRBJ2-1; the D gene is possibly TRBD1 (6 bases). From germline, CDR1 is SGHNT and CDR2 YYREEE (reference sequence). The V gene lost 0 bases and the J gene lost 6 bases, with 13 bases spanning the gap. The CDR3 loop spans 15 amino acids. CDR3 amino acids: CASSLAAGVGNEQFF. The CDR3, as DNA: TGTGCCAGCAGCTTGGCGGCAGGGGTGGGCAATGAGCAGTTCTTC.

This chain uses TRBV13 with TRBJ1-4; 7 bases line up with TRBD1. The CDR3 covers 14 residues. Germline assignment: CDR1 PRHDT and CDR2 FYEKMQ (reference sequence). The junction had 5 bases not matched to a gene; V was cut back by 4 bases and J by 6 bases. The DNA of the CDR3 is TGTGCCAGCAGCTCCCGGGACAGCGATGAAAAACTGTTTTTT. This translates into CASSSRDSDEKLFF.

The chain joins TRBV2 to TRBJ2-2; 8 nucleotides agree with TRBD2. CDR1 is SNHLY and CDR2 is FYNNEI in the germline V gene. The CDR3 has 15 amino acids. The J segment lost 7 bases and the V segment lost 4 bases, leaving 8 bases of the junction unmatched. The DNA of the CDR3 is TGTGCCAGCAGTGGTGGGACTAGTGGTATCGGGGAGCTGTTTTTT. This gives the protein CASSGGTSGIGELFF.

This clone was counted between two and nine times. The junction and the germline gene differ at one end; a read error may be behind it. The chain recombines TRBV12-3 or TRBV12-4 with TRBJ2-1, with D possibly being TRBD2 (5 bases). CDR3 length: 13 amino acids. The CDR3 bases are TGTGCCAGCAGCTTAGGACTTGATGGGGAGCAGTTCTTC. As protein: CASSLGLDGEQFF.

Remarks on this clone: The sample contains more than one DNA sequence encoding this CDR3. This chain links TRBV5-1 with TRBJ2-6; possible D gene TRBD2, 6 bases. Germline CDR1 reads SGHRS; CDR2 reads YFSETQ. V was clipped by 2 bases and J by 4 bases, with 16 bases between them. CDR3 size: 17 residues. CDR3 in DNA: TGCGCCAGCAGCTTAAGATTGGGCGGGGCGGGGGCCAACGTCCTGACTTTC. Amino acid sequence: CASSLRLGGAGANVLTF.

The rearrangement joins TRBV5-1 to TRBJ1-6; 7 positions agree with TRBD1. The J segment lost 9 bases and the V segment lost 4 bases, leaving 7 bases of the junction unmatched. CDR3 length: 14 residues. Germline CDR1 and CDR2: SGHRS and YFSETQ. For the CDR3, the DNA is TGCGCCAGCAGCGTTGGACAGGAGAGTTCACCCCTCCACTTT. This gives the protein CASSVGQESSPLHF.

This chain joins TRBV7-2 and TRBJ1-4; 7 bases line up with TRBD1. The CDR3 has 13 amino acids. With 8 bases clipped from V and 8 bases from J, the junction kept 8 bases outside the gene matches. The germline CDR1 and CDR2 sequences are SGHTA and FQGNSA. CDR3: CASERLQGEKLFF. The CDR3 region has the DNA TGTGCCAGCGAACGGCTACAGGGGGAAAAACTGTTTTTT.

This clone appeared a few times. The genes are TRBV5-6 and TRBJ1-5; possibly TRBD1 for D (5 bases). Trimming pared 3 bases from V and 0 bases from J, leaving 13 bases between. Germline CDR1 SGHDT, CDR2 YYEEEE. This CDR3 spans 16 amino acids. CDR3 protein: CASSWGTGFSNQPQHF. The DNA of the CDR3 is TGTGCCAGCAGCTGGGGAACAGGTTTTAGCAATCAGCCCCAGCATTTT.

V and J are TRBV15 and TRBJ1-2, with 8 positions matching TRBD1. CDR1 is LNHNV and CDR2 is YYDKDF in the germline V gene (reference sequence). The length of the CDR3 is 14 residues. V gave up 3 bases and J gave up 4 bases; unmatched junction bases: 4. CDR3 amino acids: CATSSRDRSYGYTF. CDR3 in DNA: TGTGCCACCAGCAGCCGGGACAGGTCCTATGGCTACACCTTC.

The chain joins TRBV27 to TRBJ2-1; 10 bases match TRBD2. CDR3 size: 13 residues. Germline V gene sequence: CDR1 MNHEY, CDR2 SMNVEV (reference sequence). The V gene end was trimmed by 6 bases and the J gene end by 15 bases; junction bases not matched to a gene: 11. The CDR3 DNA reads TGTGCCAGCAGACCCCCCATGTCTAGCGGGAGGTTCTTC. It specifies CASRPPMSSGRFF.

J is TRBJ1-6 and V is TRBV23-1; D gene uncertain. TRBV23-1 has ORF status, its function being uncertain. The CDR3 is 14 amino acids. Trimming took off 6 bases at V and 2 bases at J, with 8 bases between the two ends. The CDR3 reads CASRTSAYNSPLHF. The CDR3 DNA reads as TGCGCCAGCAGGACGAGCGCCTATAATTCACCCCTCCACTTT.